The clone carrying this T cell receptor (beta chain) occurred many times. This specimen belongs to a study of T cells after yellow fever vaccination. One entry per CDR3 protein results from TCRdb running MiXCR on the 5' RACE reads. The sample carries almost 70,000 distinct CDR3 sequences, approximately 5% recorded once. The CDR3 has 14 amino acids. In germline, CDR1 is SGHRS, CDR2 YFSETQ. V trimming: 4 bases; J trimming: 1 base; junction bases outside the gene matches: 4. This receptor was obtained from a man aged 18 to 30 who received the YFV17D yellow fever vaccine. The starting material was CD4+ T cells sorted from PBMCs, obtained more than 14 days after the first yellow fever vaccination. This rearrangement joins TRBV5-1 to TRBJ2-5, with 7 bases identical to TRBD2. CDR3 sequence reads: CASSLGTTQETQYF. Written as DNA, the CDR3 is TGCGCCAGCAGCCTAGGGACTACCCAAGAGACCCAGTACTTC.